Listed below are T cell receptor beta chains from one sample, sequenced in a study of cytomegalovirus exposure and HLA in healthy donors. TCRdb keeps only in-frame clones here, not all; method: immunoSEQ multiplex PCR. The data hold 150,000 to 200,000 clones, with approximately 81% observed a single time. The sequencing input was PBMCs. The receptors were gathered from a woman between 25 and 40 years old in good health and CMV-seronegative. Each CDR3 is given with its conserved first and last residue. The D gene is left open where the match is weak. Part of the rows lack a size; the others show once, few, many or a class for expanded clones.

j_call v_call d_call cdr3_length clone_size cdr3_nt cdr3_aa
TRBJ1-2 TRBV27 TRBD1 14 . TGTGCCAGCAGTTTCGGGACAGGGGTAGACGGCTACACCTTC CASSFGTGVDGYTF
TRBJ2-7 TRBV27 TRBD2 14 once TGTGCCAGCGGTAAAGGCGGGAGTCACTACGAGCAGTACTTC CASGKGGSHYEQYF
TRBJ2-7 TRBV7-9 TRBD2 16 . TGTTCCAGCAGCTTATGGTCTAGCGGGAGGTTTGCCGAGCAGTACTTC CSSSLWSSGRFAEQYF
TRBJ2-7 TRBV5-1 . 15 . TGCGCCAGCAGGGAGGGACAGAATATCGCCTACGAGCAGTACTTC CASREGQNIAYEQYF
TRBJ1-4 TRBV27 . 13 . TGTGCCAGCAGTAGGGGAGCGGGGGAAAAACTGTTTTTT CASSRGAGEKLFF
TRBJ1-4 TRBV2 TRBD1 13 . TGTGCCAGCAGTCAGGGGGCGCGTGAAAAACTGTTTTTT CASSQGAREKLFF
TRBJ1-5 TRBV4-1 . 19 . TGCGCCAGCAGTCAAGTTCTTTTTTCCCAAGCGAAGTCCCGTCAGCCCCAGCATTTT CASSQVLFSQAKSRQPQHF
TRBJ1-2 TRBV6-5 TRBD1 15 . TGTGCCAGCAGCCCTCTCATCCAGGGGGCGGGTGGCTACACCTTC CASSPLIQGAGGYTF
TRBJ2-7 TRBV7-3 . 15 once TGTGCCAGCACCCCGAGGCGAGGTTGGAACTACGAGCAGTACTTC CASTPRRGWNYEQYF
TRBJ2-4 TRBV28 . 13 . TGTGCCAGCAGAGGGGGGGGCGTGAACAGTCAGTACTTC CASRGGGVNSQYF
TRBJ2-7 TRBV5-1 . 15 few TGCGCCAGCAGAAGAGCCCTGGAGGGGACTTACGAGCAGTACTTC CASRRALEGTYEQYF
TRBJ1-1 TRBV5-6 . 16 . TGTGCCAGCAGCTTCGGGTGGCAGGGAAGGGACACTGAAGCTTTCTTT CASSFGWQGRDTEAFF
TRBJ2-1 TRBV29-1 . 15 . TGCAGCGCCAGATCTAGCGCACCCTCCTACAATGAGCAGTTCTTC CSARSSAPSYNEQFF
TRBJ2-7 TRBV27 . 13 . TGTGCCAGCAGGGGGACTGCCCTCTACGAGCAGTACTTC CASRGTALYEQYF
TRBJ1-6 TRBV28 . 15 . TGTGCCAGCAAGGACAGCGCAAGCTATAATTCACCCCTCCACTTT CASKDSASYNSPLHF
TRBJ1-4 TRBV18 TRBD1 18 . TGTGCCAGCTCACCCCTTCAGGGGGAGGTTGCAACTAATGAAAAACTGTTTTTT CASSPLQGEVATNEKLFF
TRBJ2-7 TRBV10-3 TRBD1 14 . TGTGCCATCACACCCGGGACAGGGGGCTACGAGCAGTACTTC CAITPGTGGYEQYF
TRBJ2-5 TRBV2 . 13 once TGTGCCAGCAGTCACAGGATTCGAGAGACCCAGTACTTC CASSHRIRETQYF
TRBJ1-4 TRBV6-5 . 15 few TGTGCCAGCAGTTACTCGAGGGCCCCCATTCGTCGGTTGTTTTTT CASSYSRAPIRRLFF
TRBJ2-7 TRBV14 TRBD1 15 . TGTGCCAGCAGCCAAGGGACAGGGTCGGGCTACGAGCAGTACTTC CASSQGTGSGYEQYF
TRBJ1-1 TRBV5-1 . 15 . TGCGCCAGCAGCCCCTACCCGCGGGGGTACACTGAAGCTTTCTTT CASSPYPRGYTEAFF
TRBJ1-1 TRBV29-1 TRBD1 11 . TGCAGCGTTGAGGAGGGGGCGCGAGCTTTCTTT CSVEEGARAFF
TRBJ1-2 TRBV5-4 TRBD1 16 . TGTGCCAGCAGCTTGTCCGGGACAGGGGCCAACTATGGCTACACCTTC CASSLSGTGANYGYTF
TRBJ1-1 TRBV19 . 14 . TGTGCCAGTACCGGAATCCAGGGCTCCACTGAAGCTTTCTTT CASTGIQGSTEAFF
TRBJ2-4 TRBV19 TRBD1 20 . TGTGCCAGTAGTATCCAGTATTGGACAGGGGGTTCCATAGCCAAAAACAGTCAGTACTTC CASSIQYWTGGSIAKNSQYF
TRBJ1-1 TRBV5-1 . 14 . TGCGCCAGCAGCTCGGGACTAGAAGGGACTGAAGCTTTCTTT CASSSGLEGTEAFF
TRBJ1-4 TRBV18 . 15 . TGTGCCAGCTCACCAAGAACGGGTTTTAATGAAAAACTGTTTTTT CASSPRTGFNEKLFF
TRBJ1-1 TRBV15 . 16 . TGTGCCACCAGCAGAGGCGGGACTCCCGCCAACACTGAAGCTTTCTTT CATSRGGTPANTEAFF
TRBJ1-4 TRBV7-9 TRBD1 13 . TGTGCCAGCAGCCCGGGACAGGGGGAAAAACTGTTTTTT CASSPGQGEKLFF
TRBJ1-2 TRBV19 TRBD1 15 . TGTGCCAGTAGTATTGCGGGACAGGGTAACTATGGCTACACCTTT CASSIAGQGNYGYTF
TRBJ1-1 TRBV6-5 . 15 few TGTGCCAGCAGTTACTCGACTGGGGGACTAACTGAAGCTTTCTTT CASSYSTGGLTEAFF
TRBJ1-1 TRBV18 TRBD1 13 . TGTGCCAGCTTAACTCTCGGGACAGGAGAAGCTTTCTTT CASLTLGTGEAFF
TRBJ2-1 TRBV7-8 TRBD1 13 few TGTGCCAGCAGCGCCCGACAGGGCGGAGAGCAGTTCTTC CASSARQGGEQFF
TRBJ2-1 TRBV7-2 . 14 . TGTGCCAGCAGCACTTTGACAGATTACAATGAGCAGTTCTTC CASSTLTDYNEQFF
TRBJ1-2 TRBV5-1 TRBD1 18 . TGCGCCAGCAGCTTGAAACACCAGCAAGGGGGCGCAGACTATGGCTACACCTTC CASSLKHQQGGADYGYTF
TRBJ2-2 TRBV7-6 TRBD1 17 . TGTGCCAGCAGCTTAGCGGTTCCGGGACAGGGGGCCGGGGAGCTGTTTTTT CASSLAVPGQGAGELFF
TRBJ1-3 TRBV19 . 19 . TGTGCCAGTAGCCCGGTCCGGGACACCCGAGGAGGCTCTGGAAACACCATATATTTT CASSPVRDTRGGSGNTIYF
TRBJ1-2 TRBV5-1 . 17 . TGCGCCAGCAGCTTGGAGGGGGGGGCAGGTGTGTTTTATGGCTACACCTTC CASSLEGGAGVFYGYTF
TRBJ1-3 TRBV5-1 . 15 few TGCGCCAGCAGCCCAGGGTCTCTCTCTGGAAACACCATATATTTT CASSPGSLSGNTIYF
TRBJ2-1 TRBV27 . 14 . TGTGCCAGCAGTTTATCTGGCAGATACAATGAGCAGTTCTTC CASSLSGRYNEQFF